This T cell receptor (beta chain) was recovered during a study of T cell responses to AZD1222 COVID-19 vaccine. Clones were sequenced by immunoSEQ multiplex PCR, and TCRdb holds only the in-frame ones, with some missing. The repertoire has tens of thousands of clones, nearly 90% of them found once; the top ten carry under 5%. The CDR3 has 16 amino acids. Looked up from germline, CDR1 is SGHTA and CDR2 is FQGTGA. Losses at the gene ends were 4 bases for V and 1 base for J; bases not matched to a gene: 0. This receptor was identified in an adult in good health. The rearrangement uses TRBV7-3 and TRBJ2-2, with 13 bases identical to TRBD2. Source: peripheral blood, taken on day 0 of AZD1222 vaccination. The CDR3 DNA reads TGTGCCAGCAGCTGGACTAGCGGGGGGAACACCGGGGAGCTGTTTTTT. This encodes CASSWTSGGNTGELFF. Complete variable domain (other parts from reference TRBV7-3 and TRBJ2-2): GAGVSQTPSNKVTEKGKYVELRCDPISGHTALYWYRQSLGQGPEFLIYFQGTGAADDSGLPNDRFFAVRPEGSVSTLKIQRTERGDSAVYLCASSWTSGGNTGELFFGEGSRLTVL.